This entry lists 30 T cell receptor beta chains sequenced from one sample in a study of cytomegalovirus exposure and HLA in healthy donors (dated by TCRdb to 2016 to 2017). The library was obtained by the immunoSEQ multiplex PCR assay. The clones in this table, taken by TCRdb from immuneACCESS, are in-frame only. Not every clone is retained; where verified, under half of the shortfall comes from an unresolved V gene, and the cause of the rest is unknown. The sample table contains 250,000 or so clones; only one count was recorded for just under 90% of them. Approximately 2.5% of the sample is held by the ten biggest clonotypes. Material: PBMCs. These receptors came from a man aged 18 to 29 in good health and CMV-seronegative.

A remark on this clone: The sample holds other DNA sequences that translate to the same CDR3. The chain links TRBV7-6 to TRBJ2-5; 9 nucleotides align to TRBD1. CDR1 and CDR2 from the germline V gene are SGHVS and FNYEAQ. V gave up 5 bases and J gave up 5 bases; unmatched junction bases: 0. The CDR3 is 12 amino acids. CDR3 bases: TGTGCCAGCAGCGACAGGGGGGAGACCCAGTACTTC. It specifies CASSDRGETQYF.

The chain couples TRBV6-5 to TRBJ1-5, with TRBD1 as a possible D gene (6 bases). V was cut by 6 bases and J by 2 bases, with 11 bases left in between. The CDR3 sequence is 14 residues long. Germline V lookup: CDR1 MNHEY, CDR2 SVGAGI. CDR3: CASRPGVGNQPQHF. Written as DNA, the CDR3 is TGTGCCAGCAGACCAGGGGTAGGCAATCAGCCCCAGCATTTT.

CDR3 in DNA: TGCGCCAGCAGCGCGGACAGCCACTCCTACGAGCAGTACTTC. Protein product: CASSADSHSYEQYF. This rearrangement joins TRBV5-1 to TRBJ2-7; D might be TRBD1 (6 bases). The CDR3 extends over 14 amino acids. CDR1 is SGHRS and CDR2 is YFSETQ in the germline V gene. The V gene lost 4 bases and the J gene lost 0 bases, with 11 bases spanning the gap. The full variable domain, with the rest looked up from reference TRBV5-1 and TRBJ2-7, is KAGVTQTPRYLIKTRGQQVTLSCSPISGHRSVSWYQQTPGQGLQFLFEYFSETQRNKGNFPGRFSGRQFSNSRSEMNVSTLELGDSALYLCASSADSHSYEQYFGPGTRLTVT.

The genes are TRBV10-2 and TRBJ2-1; no clear D. CDR1 is WSHSY and CDR2 is SAAADI in the germline V gene. CDR3 length: 11 residues. The V end was cut by 6 bases, the J end by 8 bases, with 8 bases between. CDR3: CASSAIDEQFF. CDR3 DNA: TGCGCCAGCAGCGCAATAGATGAGCAGTTCTTC.

CDR3 region: CASSYQLTPTDTQYF. CDR3 coding DNA: TGTGCCAGCAGTTACCAGTTAACCCCCACAGATACGCAGTATTTT. V gene TRBV6-6 combines with J gene TRBJ2-3; D not resolved. Looked up from germline, CDR1 is MNHNY and CDR2 is SVGAGI (reference sequence). This CDR3 region has 15 residues. V was trimmed by 2 bases and J by 2 bases, leaving 11 bases between them.

The chain carries TRBV29-1 and TRBJ1-2; possible D gene TRBD1, 6 bases. V was clipped by 0 bases and J by 7 bases, with 15 bases between them. The CDR3 has 14 residues. From germline, CDR1 is SQVTM and CDR2 ANQGSEA. The CDR3 protein is CSVEEVQGLSGYTF. The CDR3 DNA reads as TGCAGCGTTGAAGAGGTTCAGGGGTTGAGTGGCTACACCTTC.

This clone was recorded only once. The chain has TRBV19 and TRBJ1-3; maybe TRBD1 (6 bases). Germline CDR1 reads LNHDA; CDR2 reads SQIVND (reference sequence). Deletions cut 5 bases from V and 6 bases from J, with 17 bases between. The CDR3 spans 15 residues. CDR3 sequence: CASSPRQVWINTIYF. As DNA, the CDR3 is TGTGCCAGTAGTCCTCGACAGGTCTGGATAAACACCATATATTTT.

For the CDR3, the DNA is TGTGCCAGCACCCTGATAGCGGGATCCTACGAGCAGTACTTC. Translation gives CASTLIAGSYEQYF. The rearrangement links TRBV7-2 to TRBJ2-7, with 8 bases aligning to TRBD2. The V segment lost 7 bases and the J segment 1 base; nucleotides outside the gene matches: 6. This CDR3 is built from 14 residues. Germline-derived CDR1 and CDR2 are SGHTA and FQGNSA.

V usage is TRBV6-4 and J usage is TRBJ2-1; 11 nucleotides line up with TRBD2. The CDR3 sequence is 15 residues long. With V trimmed by 3 bases and J by 6 bases, 4 bases remained unmatched. Germline-derived CDR1 and CDR2 are MRHNA and SNTAGT. The CDR3 region is CASSELAGALNEQFF. CDR3 sequence (DNA): TGTGCCAGCAGTGAACTAGCGGGAGCTCTCAATGAGCAGTTCTTC.

This sequence joins TRBV6-1 and TRBJ2-7; TRBD2 matches 7 bases. There are 14 residues in the CDR3. V was clipped by 3 bases and J by 2 bases; unmatched bases: 4. Germline V gene lookup returns CDR1 MNHNS and CDR2 SASEGT. CDR3 DNA sequence: TGTGCCAGCAGTGAGGGGGGGTTTACCTACGAGCAGTACTTC. It encodes CASSEGGFTYEQYF.

The rearrangement joins TRBV6-1 to TRBJ1-4, with D unclear. The CDR3 runs 12 residues. With 5 bases removed from V and 7 bases from J, the gap between germline ends came to 8 bases. The V gene's germline CDR1 is MNHNS and CDR2 SASEGT. The CDR3 coding sequence is TGTGCCAGCAGTCGGGTGGGTGAAAAACTGTTTTTT. Protein: CASSRVGEKLFF.

The chain links TRBV4-1 to TRBJ2-1, with 13 bases aligning to TRBD2. Germline V gene sequence: CDR1 MGHRA, CDR2 YSYEKL. This CDR3 spans 17 amino acids. Losses at the gene ends were 3 bases for V and 3 bases for J; bases not matched to a gene: 5. As DNA, the CDR3 is TGCGCCAGCAGCCATACTAGCGGGGGGGCTAACTACAATGAGCAGTTCTTC. This gives the protein CASSHTSGGANYNEQFF.

The DNA of the CDR3 is TGTGCCAGCAGCCTCAGACAGGGGATGAACACTGAAGCTTTCTTT. This gives the protein CASSLRQGMNTEAFF. This sequence joins TRBV7-9 and TRBJ1-1; 8 nucleotides align to TRBD1. Germline CDR1 is SEHNR and CDR2 is FQNEAQ (reference sequence). The length of the CDR3 is 15 residues. With 5 bases clipped from V and 0 bases from J, the junction kept 5 bases outside the gene matches.

J is TRBJ1-1 and V is TRBV29-1; the D gene is possibly TRBD1 (5 bases). CDR1 is SQVTM and CDR2 is ANQGSEA in the germline V gene. The CDR3 covers 12 residues. V dropped 5 bases and J dropped 4 bases, with 11 bases sitting between them. As DNA, the CDR3 is TGCAGCGTTTACAGGCAGAGCACTGAAGCTTTCTTT. Translated: CSVYRQSTEAFF.

The chain carries TRBV6-5 and TRBJ2-5; 12 nucleotides agree with TRBD2. In germline, CDR1 is MNHEY, CDR2 SVGAGI. The CDR3 covers 14 residues. The J segment lost 9 bases and the V segment lost 6 bases, leaving 8 bases of the junction unmatched. The CDR3, as DNA: TGTGCCAGCAGGAGACTAGCGGGGGCCCCCGCCCAGTACTTC. Translation: CASRRLAGAPAQYF.

The chain joins TRBV6-5 to TRBJ2-7; TRBD1 agrees at 7 bases. Losses at the gene ends were 7 bases for V and 4 bases for J; bases not matched to a gene: 13. The CDR3 sequence is 15 residues long. Germline CDR1 reads MNHEY; CDR2 reads SVGAGI. Written as DNA, the CDR3 is TGTGCCAGCACCCCGAGCGGTGCACAGGGGTACGAGCAGTACTTC. Translating gives CASTPSGAQGYEQYF.

This clone was detected only a few times. The rearrangement joins TRBV28 to TRBJ1-2, with D unclear. CDR1 and CDR2 (germline): MDHEN, SYDVKM. V was shortened by 7 bases and J by 10 bases, with 16 bases between the two germline ends. The length of the CDR3 is 12 residues. Here the CDR3 DNA reads TGTGCCAGCACGGGGATGGGGAACGTCTACACCTTC. Residues: CASTGMGNVYTF.

The chain joins TRBV5-1 to TRBJ2-7; perhaps TRBD2 as D (5 bases). This CDR3 region has 15 residues. V lost 0 bases and J 2 bases, leaving 12 bases between the germline ends. The germline V gene has CDR1 SGHRS and CDR2 YFSETQ. The CDR3 is CASSLAIDGTYEQYF. The CDR3 bases are TGCGCCAGCAGCTTGGCCATAGACGGGACCTACGAGCAGTACTTC.

This clone was observed a handful of times. The chain employs TRBV7-9 and TRBJ1-5, with 8 bases identical to TRBD1. Trimming removed 2 bases from V and 5 bases from J; junction bases left unmatched: 5. Germline-derived CDR1 and CDR2 are SEHNR and FQNEAQ (reference sequence). The CDR3 loop spans 15 amino acids. CDR3 residues: CASSLSGQGYQPQHF. The CDR3 DNA follows: TGTGCCAGCAGCTTATCAGGACAGGGCTATCAGCCCCAGCATTTT.

The rearrangement joins TRBV7-9 to TRBJ1-1; D possibly corresponds to TRBD1 (6 bases). Germline V gene sequence: CDR1 SEHNR, CDR2 FQNEAQ (reference sequence). The CDR3 has 13 residues. Trimming pared 1 base from V and 6 bases from J, leaving 9 bases between. CDR3 nucleotide sequence: TGTGCCAGCAGCTTAGTAGCAGGGGCTGAAGCTTTCTTT. It yields the protein CASSLVAGAEAFF.

The V and J genes are TRBV10-3 and TRBJ2-1; 7 positions agree with TRBD2. CDR1 and CDR2 from the germline V gene are ENHRY and SYGVKD. The CDR3 totals 13 residues. J was trimmed by 10 bases and V by 2 bases; bases with no gene match: 5. The CDR3 region has the DNA TGTGCCATCAGTGAGCCGGCGCGGGAGGAGCAGTTCTTC. As protein: CAISEPAREEQFF.

The V and J genes are TRBV10-3 and TRBJ2-2, with 9 bases lining up with TRBD2. The J segment lost 0 bases and the V segment lost 2 bases, leaving 4 bases of the junction unmatched. The CDR3 loop spans 17 amino acids. CDR1 and CDR2 from the germline V gene are ENHRY and SYGVKD. CDR3 sequence: CAISETAGGTNTGELFF. The CDR3 region has the DNA TGTGCCATCAGTGAGACTGCGGGAGGGACGAACACCGGGGAGCTGTTTTTT.

This chain links TRBV4-3 with TRBJ1-2; D possibly corresponds to TRBD1 (5 bases). This CDR3 contains 14 residues. Trimming removed 0 bases at V and 3 bases at J, with 8 bases between. Per germline, CDR1 LGHNA and CDR2 YSLEER. The CDR3 coding sequence is TGCGCCAGCAGCCAAGACAGGGCTGACTATGGCTACACCTTC. Amino acids: CASSQDRADYGYTF.

The chain uses TRBV27 and TRBJ2-1; possibly TRBD2 for D (5 bases). The V end was cut by 5 bases, the J end by 3 bases, with 14 bases between. Germline assignment: CDR1 MNHEY and CDR2 SMNVEV (reference sequence). There are 15 residues in the CDR3. CDR3 sequence (DNA): TGTGCCAGCAGTGTAGGGAGAGGTGGCTACAATGAGCAGTTCTTC. Amino acid sequence: CASSVGRGGYNEQFF.

The count of this clone is one. The chain's CDR3 is CSVSGTGDGLAGATGELFF. The CDR3 bases are TGCAGCGTCTCCGGGACAGGGGACGGACTAGCGGGGGCCACCGGGGAGCTGTTTTTT. The rearrangement uses TRBV29-1 and TRBJ2-2; 13 bases align to TRBD2. V gave up 6 bases and J gave up 4 bases; unmatched junction bases: 17. The CDR3 is 19 amino acids. Germline CDR1 SQVTM, CDR2 ANQGSEA.

The chain has TRBV5-6 and TRBJ1-5; the D gene is possibly TRBD1 (6 bases). Germline CDR1 is SGHDT and CDR2 is YYEEEE. Trimming removed 1 base at V and 13 bases at J, with 18 bases between. The CDR3 has 14 amino acids. CDR3 coding DNA: TGTGCCAGCAGCTTGACTCCTACCGGGGGGGCGCAGCATTTT. It encodes CASSLTPTGGAQHF.

The chain recombines TRBV7-2 with TRBJ1-1; TRBD1 matches at 7 bases. V lost 8 bases, J lost 3 bases, and 18 bases stayed unmatched. The CDR3 extends over 17 amino acids. Germline V gives CDR1 SGHTA, CDR2 FQGNSA. CDR3 nucleotide sequence: TGTGCCAGCTCGGTAAGGGGGCGATTTGTTCGGGACACTGAAGCTTTCTTT. This gives the protein CASSVRGRFVRDTEAFF.

This clone was counted between two and nine times. The chain couples TRBV30 to TRBJ1-1, with D unclear. Trimming left V 0 bases short and J 8 bases short, with 7 bases between. Germline V gives CDR1 GTSNPN, CDR2 SVGIG (reference sequence). This CDR3 has 11 amino acids. This CDR3 reads CAWSVRAEAFF. As DNA, the CDR3 is TGTGCCTGGAGTGTAAGAGCAGAAGCTTTCTTT.

The rearrangement links TRBV5-1 to TRBJ1-2, with D unclear. The CDR3 covers 13 residues. Germline values: CDR1 SGHRS, CDR2 YFSETQ. The V end was cut by 4 bases, the J end by 7 bases, with 14 bases between. This CDR3 is CASSLEAGVGYTF. The DNA of the CDR3 is TGCGCCAGCAGCCTGGAGGCGGGCGTTGGCTACACCTTC.

The chain employs TRBV11-2 and TRBJ2-7, with D perhaps matching TRBD2 (7 bases). The germline gives CDR1 SGHAT, CDR2 FQNNGV. V lost 8 bases, J lost 5 bases, and 13 bases lay in between. This CDR3 has 12 residues. CDR3 sequence reads: CASSRGANEQYF. CDR3 DNA: TGTGCCAGCTCTCGGGGGGCGAACGAGCAGTACTTC.